Described below is a single T cell receptor (beta chain) sequence and its context. This specimen comes from a study of blood T cell repertoires in COVID-19. The wider study: Material from acute and convalescent COVID-19 was sourced from the United States, Italy and Spain.

Enrolment of Seattle patients took place during active infection, and they were followed longitudinally. The CDR3 is 16 amino acids. Looked up from germline, CDR1 is SGHNT and CDR2 is YYREEE (reference sequence). V lost 2 bases, J lost 2 bases, and 16 bases lay in between. Authors' analysis steps: From reference gene primer amplification, estimates of nucleated cell counts were derived. This table comes from immunoSEQ multiplex PCR, and its TCRdb copy is limited to in-frame clones, with some not included. The DNA was the basis for D and trimming; V, J and clone size are from that table. The table shows about 370,000 clones, with roughly 90% occurring only once.

The gene calls are TRBV5-4 and TRBJ1-1; D ambiguous. Source material: peripheral blood. This TCR came from a woman in her 30s with COVID-19, enrolled during active disease. The CDR3 DNA reads as TGTGCCAGCAGCTTCGACCGGGAAAGTTTAAACACTGAAGCTTTCTTT. This sequence encodes CASSFDRESLNTEAFF.